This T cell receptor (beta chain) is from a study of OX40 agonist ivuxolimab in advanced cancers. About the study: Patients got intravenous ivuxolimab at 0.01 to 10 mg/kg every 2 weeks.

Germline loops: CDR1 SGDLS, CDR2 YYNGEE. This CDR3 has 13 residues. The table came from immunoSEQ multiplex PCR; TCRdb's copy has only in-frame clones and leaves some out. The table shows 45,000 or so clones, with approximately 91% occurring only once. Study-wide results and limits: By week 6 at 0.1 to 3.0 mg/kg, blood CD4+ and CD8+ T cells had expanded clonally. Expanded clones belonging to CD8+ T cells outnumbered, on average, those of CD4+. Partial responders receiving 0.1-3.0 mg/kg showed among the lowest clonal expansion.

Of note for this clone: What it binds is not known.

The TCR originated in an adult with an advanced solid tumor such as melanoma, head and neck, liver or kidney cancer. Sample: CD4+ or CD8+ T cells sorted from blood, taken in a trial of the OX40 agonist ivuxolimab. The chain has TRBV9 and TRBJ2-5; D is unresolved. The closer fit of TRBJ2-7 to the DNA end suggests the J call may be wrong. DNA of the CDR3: TGTGCCAGCAGCGTTTTACGGAACTACGAGCAGTACTTC. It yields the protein CASSVLRNYEQYF.